These 32 T cell receptor beta chains were all obtained from the same sample, sequenced in a study of long-term antiretroviral therapy in people with HIV. immunoSEQ v3.0 was run at survey level. Produced via immunoSEQ multiplex PCR; TCRdb's table is partial and in-frame only. The data show 30,000 or so clones, with about 94% seen just once and about 9.3% held by the top ten. This sample comprised unsorted PBMCs, obtained 6.2 years after starting antiretroviral therapy. These receptor sequences come from a man aged 35-49 years with HIV.

The V and J genes are TRBV7-8 and TRBJ2-1, with D perhaps matching TRBD2 (6 bases). Trimming removed 0 bases from V and 9 bases from J, with 15 bases in between. The germline V gene encodes CDR1 SGHVS and CDR2 FQNEAQ. This CDR3 region has 15 residues. The CDR3 sequence is CASSLALNGGAEQFF. Written as DNA, the CDR3 is TGTGCCAGCAGCTTAGCTCTTAACGGAGGGGCTGAGCAGTTCTTC.

V and J are TRBV4-1 and TRBJ2-3; D possibly corresponds to TRBD1 (5 bases). V lost 7 bases, J lost 5 bases, and 22 bases lay in between. The CDR3 runs to 16 residues. Looked up from germline, CDR1 is MGHRA and CDR2 is YSYEKL. The CDR3 DNA is TGCGCCAGCACCCTCTTAGGGGATGGGCTGATAGATACGCAGTATTTT. It codes for CASTLLGDGLIDTQYF.

The genes are TRBV11-2 and TRBJ2-7, with 8 positions matching TRBD2. The length of the CDR3 is 15 residues. With V trimmed by 6 bases and J by 3 bases, 10 bases remained unmatched. Germline lookup yields CDR1 SGHAT and CDR2 FQNNGV. The CDR3 protein is CASSRSGTALYEQYF. The CDR3 region has the DNA TGTGCCAGCAGTCGTAGCGGGACGGCTCTCTACGAGCAGTACTTC.

The chain employs TRBV6-1 and TRBJ2-7; 8 positions agree with TRBD2. The germline V gene encodes CDR1 MNHNS and CDR2 SASEGT. The V and J ends lost 4 bases and 4 bases, in that order; junction bases with no gene match: 12. The CDR3 loop spans 16 amino acids. The CDR3 nucleotides read TGTGCCAGCAGTGCCGCTCCGGGACTAGGTACTTACGAGCAGTACTTC. Encoded protein: CASSAAPGLGTYEQYF.

This sequence joins TRBV5-5 and TRBJ2-5; TRBD2 agrees at 12 bases. CDR3 size: 19 residues. CDR1 and CDR2 (germline): SGHKS, YYEKEE (reference sequence). V gave up 5 bases and J gave up 5 bases; unmatched junction bases: 19. The CDR3 loop is CASSLPGGTSGLLGETQYF. As DNA, the CDR3 is TGTGCCAGCAGTCTCCCCGGGGGGACTAGCGGGCTCCTGGGGGAGACCCAGTACTTC. The full variable domain, with the rest looked up from reference TRBV5-5 and TRBJ2-5, is DAGVTQSPTHLIKTRGQQVTLRCSPISGHKSVSWYQQVLGQGPQFIFQYYEKEERGRGNFPDRFSARQFPNYSSELNVNALLLGDSALYLCASSLPGGTSGLLGETQYFGPGTRLLVL.

The V and J genes are TRBV10-3 and TRBJ2-7, with TRBD1 identical over 7 bases. The V gene end was trimmed by 11 bases and the J gene end by 5 bases; junction bases not matched to a gene: 12. This CDR3 is 13 amino acids long. Germline V lookup: CDR1 ENHRY, CDR2 SYGVKD. The CDR3 nucleotides read TGTGCCTCCACGGAAGGGGGCTTGGACGAGCAGTACTTC. Its translation: CASTEGGLDEQYF.

CDR3 coding DNA: TGTGCCAGCAGCGGGCCTGCCGGGACAGGGAACACTGAAGCTTTCTTT. As protein: CASSGPAGTGNTEAFF. V gene TRBV5-4 combines with J gene TRBJ1-1; 8 bases line up with TRBD1. Germline assignment: CDR1 SGHNT and CDR2 YYREEE (reference sequence). Germline trimming cut 4 bases from V and 1 base from J; bases unmatched to any gene: 9. The CDR3 sequence is 16 residues long.

In the case of this clone: Compared with germline, one end of the junction differs, possibly owing to a read error. The chain recombines TRBV18 with TRBJ2-7; D is uncertain. The CDR3 has 14 residues. Germline lookup yields CDR1 KGHSH and CDR2 LQKENI. The CDR3 here is CASSPHVDLLEQYF. In DNA, the CDR3 is TGTGCCAGCTCGCCACATGTCGACCTATTAGAGCAGTACTTC.

This sequence joins TRBV6-5 and TRBJ1-1; D gene ambiguous. Germline V CDR1 and CDR2: MNHEY, SVGAGI. The CDR3 totals 14 residues. Trimming removed 9 bases at V and 1 base at J, with 15 bases between. Here the CDR3 DNA reads TGTGCCAGTACCCGGTGGGCCAGGAACACTGAAGCTTTCTTT. It encodes CASTRWARNTEAFF.

This rearrangement joins TRBV7-6 to TRBJ2-1; TRBD2 aligns across 12 bases. V shed 5 bases and J 7 bases; nucleotides not matched to a gene: 9. Germline values: CDR1 SGHVS, CDR2 FNYEAQ. The CDR3 runs to 16 residues. CDR3: CASSQSPGLAGNEQFF. The CDR3 DNA reads TGTGCCAGCAGCCAATCCCCTGGACTAGCGGGGAATGAGCAGTTCTTC. The full variable domain, rest sourced from reference TRBV7-6 and TRBJ2-1, is GAGVSQSPRYKVTKRGQDVALRCDPISGHVSLYWYRQALGQGPEFLTYFNYEAQQDKSGLPNDRFSAERPEGSISTLTIQRTEQRDSAMYRCASSQSPGLAGNEQFFGPGTRLTVL.

V and J are TRBV29-1 and TRBJ1-1; 11 bases are a match to TRBD1. J lost 5 bases, V lost 7 bases, and 15 bases had no gene match. Germline CDR1 is SQVTM and CDR2 is ANQGSEA. The CDR3 runs to 16 residues. In DNA form, the CDR3 reads TGCAGCGCCCCAGCCGGGACAGGGGGTCTAGGAACTGAAGCTTTCTTT. This sequence encodes CSAPAGTGGLGTEAFF.

The rearrangement uses TRBV6-5 and TRBJ1-1; possible D gene TRBD1, 6 bases. Germline CDR1 MNHEY, CDR2 SVGAGI. The CDR3 runs 13 residues. The ends were cut back, 4 bases at V and 5 bases at J, with 11 bases in the middle. The CDR3 is CASSSTGWTEAFF. The CDR3 region has the DNA TGTGCCAGCAGTTCTACAGGGTGGACTGAAGCTTTCTTT.

This chain connects TRBV13 to TRBJ2-7, with D tentatively TRBD1 (6 bases). Trimming left V 4 bases short and J 2 bases short, with 12 bases between. This CDR3 is 14 amino acids long. Per the germline V gene, CDR1 is PRHDT and CDR2 is FYEKMQ (reference sequence). DNA for the CDR3: TGTGCCAGCAGCTCCCGGGACACCGCCTACGAGCAGTACTTC. This codes for CASSSRDTAYEQYF.

The rearrangement uses TRBV21-1 and TRBJ2-1; the table's D call, TRBD2, was not checked against the DNA. TRBV21-1 is listed as a pseudogene. This CDR3 has 16 amino acids. CDR3 nucleotide sequence: TGTGCCAGCAGCGCGGAGGGACGGGACTACGAGGTTGAGCAGTTCTTC. The encoded protein is CASSAEGRDYEVEQFF.

In DNA, the CDR3 is TGTGCCAGCAGCTCGGGACAGGGATACACCGGGGAGCTGTTTTTT. This translates into CASSSGQGYTGELFF. The V call is TRBV7-8, the J call TRBJ2-2; 9 nucleotides match TRBD1. The length of the CDR3 is 15 residues. V lost 4 bases and J lost 3; bases outside the gene matches: 3. Germline loops: CDR1 SGHVS, CDR2 FQNEAQ.

The J gene is TRBJ2-7, the V gene TRBV27; D may match TRBD1 or TRBD2 (7 bases each). CDR1 and CDR2 from the germline V gene are MNHEY and SMNVEV (reference sequence). The CDR3 consists of 17 residues. Trimming removed 3 bases from V and 2 bases from J, with 20 bases in between. The CDR3 is CASSFRGDSGSPYEQYF. The CDR3 DNA is TGTGCCAGCAGTTTTCGGGGGGACAGTGGAAGTCCCTACGAGCAGTACTTC.

This rearrangement joins TRBV6-5 to TRBJ1-6; maybe TRBD1 (5 bases). The CDR3 is 15 amino acids. Germline V CDR1 and CDR2: MNHEY, SVGAGI. Trimming stripped 6 bases from V and 10 bases from J, with 19 bases between. CDR3 residues: CASRSDSTWASPLHF. The CDR3, as DNA: TGTGCCAGCAGGTCAGACAGCACTTGGGCCTCACCCCTCCACTTT.

The rearrangement uses TRBV23-1 and TRBJ1-1, with D tentatively TRBD1 (5 bases). TRBV23-1 is an open reading frame whose function is uncertain. With 4 bases removed from V and 4 bases from J, the gap between germline ends came to 28 bases. CDR3 length equals 19 residues. DNA of the CDR3: TGCGCCAGCAGTCTCCCTAAATGGGGGAGCGACCCCACTGCCACTGAAGCTTTCTTT. It yields the protein CASSLPKWGSDPTATEAFF.

This sequence joins TRBV28 and TRBJ2-7, with 8 bases aligning to TRBD2. V shed 8 bases and J 6 bases; nucleotides not matched to a gene: 12. Germline V CDR1 and CDR2: MDHEN, SYDVKM. This CDR3 has 14 amino acids. This CDR3 reads CASSSMGAGGEQYF. The CDR3 region has the DNA TGTGCCAGCTCCTCCATGGGGGCGGGGGGCGAGCAGTACTTC.

This rearrangement joins TRBV5-3 to TRBJ1-2, with a tentative D call TRBD1 (5 bases). TRBV5-3 is known as an ORF, though its function is uncertain. The CDR3 sequence is 15 residues long. V gave up 3 bases and J gave up 5 bases, with 17 bases separating them. The CDR3 DNA follows: TGTGCCAGAAGCTCTGTCTCAGGGTTCCCGTATGGCTACACCTTC. Its protein is CARSSVSGFPYGYTF.

The chain joins TRBV5-1 to TRBJ2-7; D is unclear. CDR1 is SGHRS and CDR2 is YFSETQ in the germline V gene. V was clipped by 2 bases and J by 7 bases, with 28 bases between them. This CDR3 is built from 18 residues. The CDR3 here is CASSFGSIGRRNPLEQYF. The CDR3 nucleotides read TGCGCCAGCAGCTTCGGGTCTATCGGCAGGCGCAATCCCCTGGAGCAGTACTTC.

This chain joins TRBV16 and TRBJ2-1; 7 bases map to TRBD2. In germline, CDR1 is KGHSY, CDR2 FQNENV. J was trimmed by 3 bases and V by 0 bases; bases with no gene match: 2. The length of the CDR3 is 15 residues. CDR3 in amino acids: CASSQSGTNYNEQFF. The CDR3 coding sequence is TGTGCCAGCAGCCAATCAGGGACTAACTACAATGAGCAGTTCTTC.

In DNA form, the CDR3 reads TGCGCCAGCAGCTTGCCTTGGGAGCAGTACTTC. It yields the protein CASSLPWEQYF. The chain joins TRBV5-1 to TRBJ2-5; TRBD2 is a possible D gene (5 bases). V was trimmed by 1 base and J by 11 bases, leaving 9 bases between them. The CDR3 extends over 11 amino acids. Germline CDR1 reads SGHRS; CDR2 reads YFSETQ.

The chain carries TRBV9 and TRBJ2-1, with 8 nucleotides matching TRBD2. This CDR3 spans 16 amino acids. With V trimmed by 0 bases and J by 9 bases, 11 bases remained unmatched. The V gene's germline CDR1 is SGDLS and CDR2 YYNGEE. The DNA for the CDR3 is TGTGCCAGCAGCGTAGAATCCAGCGGGAGTTCTAGTGAGCAGTTCTTC. Protein sequence: CASSVESSGSSSEQFF.

V and J are TRBV11-1 and TRBJ2-7; D ambiguous. Germline V gives CDR1 SGHAT, CDR2 FQDESV (reference sequence). The CDR3 covers 14 residues. V was clipped by 1 base and J by 2 bases, with 9 bases between them. The chain's CDR3 is CASSLEDGTYEQYF. The CDR3 DNA reads TGTGCCAGCAGCTTAGAAGACGGTACCTACGAGCAGTACTTC.

CDR3 sequence: CASGTQGMSRNEQFF. For the CDR3, the DNA is TGTGCCAGCGGAACACAGGGGATGTCTCGGAATGAGCAGTTCTTC. The chain joins TRBV25-1 to TRBJ2-1, with 7 bases fitting TRBD1. The germline V gene has CDR1 MGHDK and CDR2 SYGVNS. The CDR3 runs 15 residues. V dropped 8 bases and J dropped 7; count of bases not matched to a gene: 14.

This chain links TRBV4-1 with TRBJ1-2; D is uncertain. The length of the CDR3 is 14 residues. V lost 4 bases, J lost 6 bases, and 15 bases lay in between. The germline gives CDR1 MGHRA, CDR2 YSYEKL. CDR3 region: CASSLSETSDGYTF. In nucleotides, the CDR3 is TGCGCCAGCAGCCTTTCGGAGACCTCTGATGGCTACACCTTC.

V and J are TRBV4-3 and TRBJ2-7, with TRBD1 matching 7 bases. The CDR3 totals 14 residues. The J segment lost 2 bases and the V segment lost 4 bases, leaving 5 bases of the junction unmatched. Per the germline V gene, CDR1 is LGHNA and CDR2 is YSLEER. The DNA for the CDR3 is TGCGCCAGCAGCCCCGGGACAGCCCCCTACGAGCAGTACTTC. Translated: CASSPGTAPYEQYF.

The V call is TRBV4-3, the J call TRBJ1-1; D gene ambiguous. Trimming removed 0 bases at V and 1 base at J, with 6 bases between. The germline V gene encodes CDR1 LGHNA and CDR2 YSLEER. The CDR3 has 14 amino acids. The CDR3 reads CASSQDEGNTEAFF. CDR3 nucleotide sequence: TGCGCCAGCAGCCAAGATGAGGGGAACACTGAAGCTTTCTTT.

This clone appeared a single time. The rearrangement uses TRBV19 and TRBJ1-5; D is perhaps TRBD1 (6 bases). This CDR3 spans 15 amino acids. The germline V gene encodes CDR1 LNHDA and CDR2 SQIVND (reference sequence). V lost 5 bases to trimming and J lost 9 bases, with 20 bases between them. The CDR3 sequence is CASSDLADSLRPQHF. The CDR3 nucleotides are TGTGCCAGTAGTGACCTAGCGGACAGTTTAAGGCCCCAGCATTTT.

In DNA form, the CDR3 reads TGTGCCAGCAGTTTCAGCTCCAGCTCCTACGAGCAGTACTTC. Translating gives CASSFSSSSYEQYF. V is TRBV27 and J is TRBJ2-7; D is uncertain. The CDR3 extends over 14 amino acids. V gave up 3 bases and J gave up 0 bases, with 9 bases separating them. The V gene's germline CDR1 is MNHEY and CDR2 SMNVEV (reference sequence).

Points on this clone: Germline is not matched at one junction end, which may reflect a read error. The chain joins TRBV9 to TRBJ2-7, with 9 bases identical to TRBD2. This CDR3 is built from 15 residues. From germline, CDR1 is SGDLS and CDR2 YYNGEE. The chain's CDR3 is CASSEEGLASHEQYF. The CDR3 DNA is TGTGCCAGCAGCGAAGAGGGACTAGCCTCCCACGAGCAGTACTTC.